This passage covers 17 T cell receptor beta chains from one sample sequenced in a study of blood T cell repertoires in COVID-19. TCRdb's copy holds only in-frame clones and misses some; the assay was immunoSEQ multiplex PCR. The sample has tens of thousands of clones, about nine tenths seen once. The material sequenced was peripheral blood. These receptors originate from a man aged 45-60 years with acute or convalescent COVID-19.

The rearrangement links TRBV9 to TRBJ1-2; tentative D call: TRBD1 (5 bases). CDR1 is SGDLS and CDR2 is YYNGEE in the germline V gene. V was shortened by 3 bases and J by 8 bases, with 17 bases between the two germline ends. The CDR3 covers 14 residues. In DNA form, the CDR3 reads TGTGCCAGCAGCGCTGGACAAGGGGCACGAGGCTACACCTTC. Translating gives CASSAGQGARGYTF. Looking up the rest from reference TRBV9 and TRBJ1-2 gives the full variable domain: DSGVTQTPKHLITATGQRVTLRCSPRSGDLSVYWYQQSLDQGLQFLIQYYNGEERAKGNILERFSAQQFPDLHSELNLSSLELGDSALYFCASSAGQGARGYTFGSGTRLTVV.

V and J are TRBV24-1 and TRBJ2-7, with 12 positions matching TRBD1. Per the germline V gene, CDR1 is KGHDR and CDR2 is SFDVKD. The V segment lost 2 bases and the J segment 4 bases; nucleotides outside the gene matches: 5. The CDR3 extends over 16 amino acids. In DNA, the CDR3 is TGTGCCACCAGTGATTCCGGGACAGGGGGCTCGTACGAGCAGTACGTC. Its protein is CATSDSGTGGSYEQYV.

The chain couples TRBV19 to TRBJ2-1; 10 bases agree with TRBD2. Trimming took 0 bases from V and 5 from J; bases not matched to a gene: 7. Looked up from germline, CDR1 is LNHDA and CDR2 is SQIVND (reference sequence). The length of the CDR3 is 17 residues. Here the CDR3 DNA reads TGTGCCAGTAGTATAGAAGCTGGGAGCGGGAGGGACAATGAGCAGTTCTTC. This gives the protein CASSIEAGSGRDNEQFF.

This clone came up once. The V gene is TRBV7-2, the J gene TRBJ2-2; 15 positions match TRBD2. The CDR3 runs 19 residues. The junction had 12 bases not matched to a gene; V was cut back by 6 bases and J by 4 bases. From germline, CDR1 is SGHTA and CDR2 FQGNSA. The CDR3 here is CASSIWTSGGAKGTGELFF. CDR3 DNA: TGTGCCAGCAGTATCTGGACTAGCGGGGGGGCCAAGGGCACCGGGGAGCTGTTTTTT.

This chain joins TRBV4-2 and TRBJ2-1; D is uncertain. Germline V gene data show CDR1 as LGHNA and CDR2 as YNFKEQ. The CDR3 covers 13 residues. The germline V and J ends were trimmed by 4 bases and 8 bases, with 12 bases remaining between them. In DNA, the CDR3 is TGTGCCAGCAGCCCCTCCAGGCGAGATGAGCAGTTCTTC. It specifies CASSPSRRDEQFF.

The rearrangement uses TRBV3-1 (or the pseudogene TRBV3-2) and TRBJ2-5; 7 nucleotides align to TRBD1. The CDR3 consists of 14 residues. Germline assignment: CDR1 LGHDT and CDR2 YNNKEL (reference sequence). V was clipped by 2 bases and J by 3 bases; unmatched bases: 3. As DNA, the CDR3 is TGTGCCAGCAGCCAACGAGACAGGGAAGAGACCCAGTACTTC. This translates into CASSQRDREETQYF.

The chain joins TRBV6-2 or TRBV6-3 to TRBJ2-3; no firm D call. The V gene's germline CDR1 is MNHEY and CDR2 SVGEGT. V was shortened by 4 bases and J by 4 bases, with 6 bases between the two germline ends. This CDR3 spans 12 amino acids. The CDR3 spells CASSFGPDTQYF. The CDR3 bases are TGTGCCAGCAGTTTTGGGCCAGATACGCAGTATTTT.

The rearrangement links TRBV4-3 to TRBJ2-3, with TRBD1 identical over 10 bases. V shed 0 bases and J 2 bases; nucleotides not matched to a gene: 11. CDR1 LGHNA and CDR2 YSLEER come from the germline V gene. CDR3 length equals 19 residues. CDR3 DNA: TGCGCCAGCAGCCAAGAATGGACAGGGGGTATAGGGGACACAGATACGCAGTATTTT. Residues: CASSQEWTGGIGDTDTQYF.

V gene TRBV7-3 combines with J gene TRBJ1-2, with D perhaps TRBD1 (5 bases). The germline V and J ends were trimmed by 4 bases and 8 bases, with 14 bases remaining between them. The CDR3 runs to 13 residues. CDR1 and CDR2 from the germline V gene are SGHTA and FQGTGA. CDR3 coding DNA: TGTGCCAGCAGCTCCCGCGGGGGGGAAGGCTACACCTTC. This translates into CASSSRGGEGYTF.

The rearrangement links TRBV21-1 to TRBJ1-1. TRBV21-1 is given as a pseudogene. This CDR3 spans 11 amino acids. The CDR3 reads CASFRTGEAFF. For the CDR3, the DNA is TGTGCCAGCTTCCGGACGGGGGAAGCTTTCTTT.

V usage is TRBV19 and J usage is TRBJ2-1; 8 positions agree with TRBD2. The length of the CDR3 is 16 residues. CDR1 is LNHDA, CDR2 SQIVND, per germline (reference sequence). Losses at the gene ends were 1 base for V and 0 bases for J; bases not matched to a gene: 2. CDR3: CASSIGSGVSYNEQFF. The CDR3 DNA reads as TGTGCCAGTAGTATAGGTAGCGGGGTCTCCTACAATGAGCAGTTCTTC.

V usage is TRBV29-1 and J usage is TRBJ2-1, with 7 bases lining up with TRBD1. Trimming cost V 5 bases and J 6 bases; bases outside gene matches: 7. Germline lookup yields CDR1 SQVTM and CDR2 ANQGSEA. The CDR3 runs to 13 residues. The CDR3 sequence is CSVRRQGSNEQFF. CDR3 bases: TGCAGCGTTCGCAGACAGGGAAGCAATGAGCAGTTCTTC.

The chain couples TRBV18 to TRBJ2-2, with TRBD2 matching over 7 bases. This CDR3 contains 17 residues. V shed 2 bases, J shed 4 bases, and the junction held 10 bases outside the gene matches. CDR1 KGHSH and CDR2 LQKENI come from the germline V gene. CDR3 in DNA: TGTGCCAGCTCACCAGGCGGGGGTTGGCGGAGCACCGGGGAGCTGTTTTTT. It is translated as CASSPGGGWRSTGELFF. The full variable domain, with the rest looked up from reference TRBV18 and TRBJ2-2, is NAGVMQNPRHLVRRRGQEARLRCSPMKGHSHVYWYRQLPEEGLKFMVYLQKENIIDESGMPKERFSAEFPKEGPSILRIQQVVRGDSAAYFCASSPGGGWRSTGELFFGEGSRLTVL.

The rearrangement uses TRBV7-2 and TRBJ1-2, with 10 bases matching TRBD1. V lost 4 bases, J lost 0 bases, and 5 bases stayed unmatched. Germline assignment: CDR1 SGHTA and CDR2 FQGNSA. This CDR3 has 16 amino acids. CDR3 coding DNA: TGTGCCAGCAGCTCGGACAGGGGGATCTCTAACTATGGCTACACCTTC. This codes for CASSSDRGISNYGYTF.

The chain is built from TRBV28 and TRBJ2-7; D is possibly TRBD2 (7 bases). The V end was cut by 4 bases, the J end by 5 bases, with 18 bases between. The CDR3 extends over 15 amino acids. Germline V gene sequence: CDR1 MDHEN, CDR2 SYDVKM. The CDR3 DNA sequence: TGTGCCAGCAGTTCTGCGGGGGCCGAATTCCACGAGCAGTACTTC. This gives the protein CASSSAGAEFHEQYF.

The genes are TRBV7-2 and TRBJ1-4; 10 positions match TRBD1. Looked up from germline, CDR1 is SGHTA and CDR2 is FQGNSA. J was trimmed by 4 bases and V by 1 base; bases with no gene match: 9. The CDR3 runs 18 residues. The chain's CDR3 is CASSLDPRTGGINEKLFF. In DNA, the CDR3 is TGTGCCAGCAGCTTAGATCCCCGGACAGGGGGTATTAATGAAAAACTGTTTTTT. The full variable domain, in which reference TRBV7-2 and TRBJ1-4 provide the parts outside the CDR3, is GAGVSQSPSNKVTEKGKDVELRCDPISGHTALYWYRQSLGQGLEFLIYFQGNSAPDKSGLPSDRFSAERTGGSVSTLTIQRTQQEDSAVYLCASSLDPRTGGINEKLFFGSGTQLSVL.

This clone was detected a few times. The chain recombines TRBV30 with TRBJ1-4, with D unresolved. The length of the CDR3 is 13 residues. Deletions cut 5 bases from V and 8 bases from J, with 15 bases between. Germline V gene lookup returns CDR1 GTSNPN and CDR2 SVGIG (reference sequence). The CDR3 spells CAWANQMGEKLFF. The CDR3 DNA is TGTGCCTGGGCCAATCAGATGGGCGAAAAACTGTTTTTT.